This is a list of T cell receptor beta chains from one sample in a study of post-analysis software for immune sequencing data. TCRdb redid the calling of the PCR reads with MiXCR, one entry per CDR3 protein. The data contain 820,000 or so distinct CDR3 sequences, under 70% of them singletons. The sequencing input was blood. These receptors were obtained from a girl between 10 and 17 years old with multiple sclerosis. Both conserved end residues are part of each CDR3. The D gene is left open where the match is weak. The size of a clone is reported for some rows only, either as once, few or many, or as a class for expanded clones.

TRBD1 TRBJ2-5 TRBV29-1 many CSVEVEGQMGTQYF TGCAGCGTTGAAGTCGAGGGACAGATGGGGACCCAGTACTTC
NA TRBJ2-7 TRBV29-1 few CSVGVGPSSYEQYF TGCAGCGTGGGAGTAGGACCCAGCTCCTACGAGCAGTACTTC
NA TRBJ2-7 TRBV7-2 NA CASSFSQYEQYF TGTGCCAGCAGCTTCTCCCAATACGAGCAGTACTTC
NA TRBJ1-5 TRBV5-6 NA CASSSSLVGPDQPQHF TGTGCCAGCAGCTCCTCCCTGGTGGGCCCGGATCAGCCCCAGCATTTT
NA TRBJ2-5 TRBV29-1 NA CSVVLGETQYF TGCAGCGTTGTTCTGGGGGAGACCCAGTACTTC
NA TRBJ2-1 TRBV7-2 many CASSLDTYNEQFF TGTGCCAGCAGCTTGGACACGTACAATGAGCAGTTCTTC
NA TRBJ2-5 TRBV20-1 once CSASKTQETQYF TGCAGTGCTAGCAAAACCCAAGAGACCCAGTACTTC
NA TRBJ2-6 TRBV10-3 once CAARQELYSGANVLTF TGTGCCGCCCGACAGGAGTTATACTCTGGGGCCAACGTCCTGACTTTC
NA TRBJ2-3 TRBV5-1 NA CASSHSRGEGSTDTQYF TGCGCCAGCAGCCACTCCCGTGGCGAGGGGAGCACAGATACGCAGTATTTT
NA TRBJ2-3 TRBV29-1 NA CSVDGKPLADTQYF TGCAGCGTTGATGGAAAGCCTTTGGCAGATACGCAGTATTTT